In its sample, the clone carrying this T cell receptor (beta chain) was seen many times. Its specificity is unknown. These data come from a study of blood T cells in healthy people across ages. Combining a sample-barcoded 5' primer with a J-beta primer mix, a second PCR ran for roughly 6 to 12 cycles. Via MiXCR, TCRdb re-called the 5' RACE reads, giving one row per CDR3 protein. This sample has 650,000 to 700,000 distinct CDR3 sequences, with over 40% found just once. Regarding the study as a whole: Unsorted PBMC material precluded a definitive naive versus antigen-experienced comparison.

This CDR3 spans 17 amino acids. The germline gives CDR1 MNHNY, CDR2 SVGAGI (reference sequence). V was pared by 5 bases and J by 1 base, with 12 bases of the junction left unmatched. The receptor was isolated from a woman older than 75 in good health. This sequence joins TRBV6-6 and TRBJ1-2; 8 bases match TRBD1. What was sequenced was blood. Here the CDR3 DNA reads TGTGCCAGCAGTAGGGGGACAGGAAAGGTGGATAACTATGGCTACACCTTC. Its protein is CASSRGTGKVDNYGYTF.